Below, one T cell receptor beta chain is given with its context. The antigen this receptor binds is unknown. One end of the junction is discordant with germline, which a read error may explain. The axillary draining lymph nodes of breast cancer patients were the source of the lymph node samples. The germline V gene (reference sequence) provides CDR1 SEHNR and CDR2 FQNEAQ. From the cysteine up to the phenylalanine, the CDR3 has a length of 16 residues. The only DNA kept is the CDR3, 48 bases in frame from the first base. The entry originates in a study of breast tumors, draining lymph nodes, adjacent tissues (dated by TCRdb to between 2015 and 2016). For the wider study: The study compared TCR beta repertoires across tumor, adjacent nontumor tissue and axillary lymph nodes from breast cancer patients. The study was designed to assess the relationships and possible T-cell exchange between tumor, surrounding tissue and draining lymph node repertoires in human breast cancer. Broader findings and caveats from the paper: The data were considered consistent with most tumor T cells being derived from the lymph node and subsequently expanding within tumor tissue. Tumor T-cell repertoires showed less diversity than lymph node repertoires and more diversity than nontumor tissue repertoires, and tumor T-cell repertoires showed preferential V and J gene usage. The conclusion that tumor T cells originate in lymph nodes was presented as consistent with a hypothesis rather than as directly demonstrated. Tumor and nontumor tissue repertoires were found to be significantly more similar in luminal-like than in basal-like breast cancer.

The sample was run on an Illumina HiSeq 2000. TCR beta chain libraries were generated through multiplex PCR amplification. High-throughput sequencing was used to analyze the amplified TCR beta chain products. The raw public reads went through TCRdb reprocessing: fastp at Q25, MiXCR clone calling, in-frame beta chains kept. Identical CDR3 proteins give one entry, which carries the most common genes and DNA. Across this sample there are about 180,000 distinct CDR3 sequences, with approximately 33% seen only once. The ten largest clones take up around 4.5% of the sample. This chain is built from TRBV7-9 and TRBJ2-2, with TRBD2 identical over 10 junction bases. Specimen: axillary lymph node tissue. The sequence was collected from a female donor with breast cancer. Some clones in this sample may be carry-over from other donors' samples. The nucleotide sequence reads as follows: TGTGCCAGCAGCCTAGCGGGAGACATAGGATCCGGGGAGCTGTTTTTT. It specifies CASSLAGDIGSGELFF.